Shown below are 2 T cell receptor beta chains from a single sample sequenced in a study of T-cell reconstitution after alpha-beta-depleted transplantation in children. The library targeted TCRbeta and was prepared with unique molecular identifiers. MiXCR, applied by TCRdb to the PCR reads, yields one record per CDR3 protein. The data contain about 900,000 distinct CDR3 sequences, about 26% of them singletons. The sample was PBMCs, mostly from graft donor cells, taken 360 days after TCRalphabeta/CD19-depleted stem cell transplant. All receptors come from a boy under two years old who had a stem cell transplant for SCID, so the T cells may come from the graft donor.

The rearrangement uses TRBV25-1 and TRBJ2-6; D is ambiguous. Looked up from germline, CDR1 is MGHDK and CDR2 is SYGVNS. CDR3 length: 15 residues. V gave up 0 bases and J gave up 4 bases, with 7 bases separating them. This CDR3 is CASSEYSAGANVLTF. DNA for the CDR3: TGTGCCAGCAGTGAATACTCCGCCGGGGCCAACGTCCTGACTTTC.

This chain joins TRBV29-1 and TRBJ1-1; D is possibly TRBD1 (6 bases). The CDR3 length is 14 residues. Germline CDR1 is SQVTM and CDR2 is ANQGSEA. V was clipped by 4 bases and J by 3 bases, with 15 bases between them. CDR3 in DNA: TGCAGCGTTGCTCAAGGGGAGGGGGACACTGAAGCTTTCTTT. The encoded protein is CSVAQGEGDTEAFF. Combining the CDR3 with reference TRBV29-1 and TRBJ1-1 gives the whole variable domain SAVISQKPSRDICQRGTSLTIQCQVDSQVTMMFWYRQQPGQSLTLIATANQGSEATYESGFVIDKFPISRPNLTFSTLTVSNMSPEDSSIYLCSVAQGEGDTEAFFGQGTRLTVV.